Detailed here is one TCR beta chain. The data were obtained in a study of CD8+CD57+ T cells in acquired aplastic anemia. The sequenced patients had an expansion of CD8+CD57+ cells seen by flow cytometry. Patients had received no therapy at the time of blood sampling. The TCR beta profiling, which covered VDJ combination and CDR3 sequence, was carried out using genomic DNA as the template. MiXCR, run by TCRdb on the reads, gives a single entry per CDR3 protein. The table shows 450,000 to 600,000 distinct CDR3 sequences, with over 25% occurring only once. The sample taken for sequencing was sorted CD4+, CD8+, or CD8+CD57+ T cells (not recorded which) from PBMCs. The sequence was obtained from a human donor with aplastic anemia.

The CDR3 loop is CASSLGQGFVRYQPQHF. CDR3 nucleotides: TGTGCCAGCAGCTTGGGGCAGGGGTTCGTAAGGTATCAGCCCCAGCATTTT. The chain carries TRBV5-4 and TRBJ1-5; possible D gene TRBD1, 6 bases. The CDR3 is made up of 17 amino acids. Looked up from germline, CDR1 is SGHNT and CDR2 is YYREEE (reference sequence). The V and J ends lost 0 bases and 5 bases respectively, with 18 bases between them. The full variable domain, in which reference TRBV5-4 and TRBJ1-5 provide the parts outside the CDR3, is ETGVTQSPTHLIKTRGQQVTLRCSSQSGHNTVSWYQQALGQGPQFIFQYYREEENGRGNFPPRFSGLQFPNYSSELNVNALELDDSALYLCASSLGQGFVRYQPQHFGDGTRLSIL.